This entry describes one T cell receptor (beta chain). This clonotype occurred many times. This receptor's antigen is unknown. Per-nucleotide qualities are absent, and no much larger clonotype sits a single base away. Reading the germline V gene (reference sequence) gives CDR1 SEHNR and CDR2 FQNEAQ. Taken from cysteine to phenylalanine, the CDR3 has 12 residues. The entry retains the CDR3 DNA only, 36 bases that are in frame from base 1. V and J lose 0 bases and 12 bases, and a span of 6 bases separates them. These data are taken from a study of human T cells and chemical hapten exposure (dated by TCRdb to about 2021). Study-level background: For sensitization, 2% DPC in acetone was applied to a 2 cm by 2 cm area of upper inner arm skin. Weekly therapeutic DPC doses were additionally applied to the scalp of patients throughout the roughly 24-week study period. Patch testing on the upper back used Finn chambers containing 0.01% DPC, with scoring done after 6 days according to International Contact Dermatitis Research Group standards. Most of the patients in the cohort were female, and the cohort covered alopecia areata with under or over 50% scalp involvement, alopecia totalis and alopecia universalis. Libraries were pooled for sequencing, and per-sample TCR yields varied mainly because of small differences in library volumes within the pool. This study followed changes in the peripheral blood TCR repertoire in vivo during primary and secondary sensitization of alopecia patients to the hapten diphenylcyclopropenone (DPC). Patient blood was sampled pre-sensitization (week 0) and at 2, 6 and about 24 weeks after DPC sensitization. For TCR sequencing, blood came from over 25 alopecia patients at anywhere from one to four time points (pre-sensitization, 2, 6 and 24 weeks). Overall results and qualifications from the work: A positive correlation was found between the number of PT1 expanded TCRs and patch test score, with significance reached at thresholds 8, 16 and 32 but not 4. Because all patients had alopecia, a presumed autoimmune disease, the immune response of the patients might differ from that of healthy individuals. Compared with pre-sensitization or healthy control sets, expanded TCRs formed significantly more large CDR3 similarity clusters, which is consistent with antigen-driven responses. No change with DPC sensitization was found in the number of TCRs above 1 in 1000 frequency, and no evidence of global repertoire structure alterations was found. After repeated subsampling, changes were observed in the strength of the expansion versus patch-test correlation and in the threshold at which the correlation became significant.

This specimen's time point label, interpreted: pre-sensitization, week 0. The treatment or condition label, as the study defines it: therapeutic diphenylcyclopropenone sensitization with weekly scalp DPC. At each patch-test visit, blood was drawn before the patch test was applied. To be eligible, patients had to be aged 18 to 70, diagnosed with alopecia and judged suitable for DPC therapy, while pregnant patients were excluded. Total RNA was isolated from unfractionated whole blood collected in Tempus Blood RNA tubes. Libraries were prepared through RACE. The instrument given in TCRdb is NextSeq 500. During library preparation, unique molecular identifiers were attached to individual cDNA molecules so that TCRs could be counted in a quantitative, reproducible way. Both TCR alpha and TCR beta chains were sequenced from each blood RNA sample. The original methods were these. The median number of TCRs per sample was roughly 100,000, ranging from roughly 23,224 to 690,600. The Decombinator software suite was used to annotate the V, J and CDR3 of the TCR reads. For PS versus PT1 abundance plots, all samples were subsampled to the same number of TCRs (28,000). TCRs were defined as expanded if absent before sensitization and observed at least eight times at the 2-week time point. Through fastp at Q25 and MiXCR, TCRdb rebuilt clones from the public reads, retaining in-frame beta chains. Rows matching on CDR3 protein sequence are summarized as one entry with the most common DNA and genes. These V and J calls originate from TCRdb's pipeline instead of the authors' own analysis. The sample table lists 80,000 to 95,000 distinct CDR3 sequences, around 10% of them with a count of one. The ten largest clones represent around 3.6% of the sample.

Recombination joined TRBV7-9 with TRBJ1-6, with the D gene too uncertain to name. This specimen consisted of whole blood, obtained in connection with sensitization to the hapten diphenylcyclopropenone (DPC). This clonotype originated in a middle-aged woman with alopecia areata. Some clones in this sample may be carry-over from other donors' samples. DNA sequence: TGTGCCAGCAGCTTAGCGCAGGTACCCCTCCACTTT. It is translated as CASSLAQVPLHF.